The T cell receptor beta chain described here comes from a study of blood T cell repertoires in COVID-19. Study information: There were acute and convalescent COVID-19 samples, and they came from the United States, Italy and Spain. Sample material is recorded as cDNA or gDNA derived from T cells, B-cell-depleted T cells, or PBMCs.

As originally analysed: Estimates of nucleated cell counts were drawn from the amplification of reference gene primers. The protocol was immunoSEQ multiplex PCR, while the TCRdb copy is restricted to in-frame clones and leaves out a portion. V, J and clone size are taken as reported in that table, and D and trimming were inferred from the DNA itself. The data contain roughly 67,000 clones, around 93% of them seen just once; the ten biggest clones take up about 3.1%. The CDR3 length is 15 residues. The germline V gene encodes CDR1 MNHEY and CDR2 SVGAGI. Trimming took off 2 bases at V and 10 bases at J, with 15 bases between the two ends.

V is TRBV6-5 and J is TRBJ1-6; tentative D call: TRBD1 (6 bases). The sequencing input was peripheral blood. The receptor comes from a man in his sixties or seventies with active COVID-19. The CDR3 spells CASSYVRGGRSPLHF. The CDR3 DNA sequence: TGTGCCAGCAGTTACGTACGCGGGGGGCGATCACCCCTCCACTTT.